Below are 10 T cell receptor beta chains sequenced from a single sample in a study of OX40 agonist ivuxolimab in advanced cancers. The assay was immunoSEQ multiplex PCR, and TCRdb's table has in-frame clones only and misses some. The sample records 65,000 to 95,000 clones, around nine tenths being singletons. The sequences come from CD4+ or CD8+ T cells sorted from blood, collected in a trial of the OX40 agonist ivuxolimab. These receptors were collected from an adult with an advanced solid tumor such as melanoma, head and neck, liver or kidney cancer.

The V and J genes are TRBV28 and TRBJ2-1, with 14 bases identical to TRBD2. V lost 3 bases, J lost 0 bases, and 19 bases stayed unmatched. This CDR3 has 23 amino acids. CDR1 is MDHEN and CDR2 is SYDVKM in the germline V gene. The CDR3 nucleotides are TGTGCCAGCAGTTTTTTCCTGATTGGGCGGACTAGCGGGAGGAGAAGCTCCTACAATGAGCAGTTCTTC. Amino acids: CASSFFLIGRTSGRRSSYNEQFF.

This rearrangement joins TRBV19 to TRBJ2-7; D is perhaps TRBD2 (7 bases). The ends were cut back, 3 bases at V and 9 bases at J, with 27 bases in the middle. This CDR3 spans 17 amino acids. Germline V CDR1 and CDR2: LNHDA, SQIVND (reference sequence). The CDR3 loop reads CASSMAGARAAVGGQYF. CDR3 nucleotide sequence: TGTGCCAGTAGTATGGCGGGGGCGCGCGCGGCGGTAGGTGGGCAGTACTTC.

This rearrangement joins TRBV20-1 to TRBJ1-4, with D hard to call. This CDR3 has 11 amino acids. Trimming pared 1 base from V and 8 bases from J, leaving 5 bases between. CDR1 is DFQATT and CDR2 is SNEGSKA in the germline V gene (reference sequence). CDR3 DNA: TGCAGTGCTAGAGGCAAAGAAAAACTGTTTTTT. Translation: CSARGKEKLFF.

The V call is TRBV5-1, the J call TRBJ2-3, with D maybe TRBD2 (6 bases). The germline V gene encodes CDR1 SGHRS and CDR2 YFSETQ. There are 15 residues in the CDR3. V gave up 2 bases and J gave up 0 bases, with 10 bases separating them. This CDR3 reads CASSFERVSTDTQYF. DNA of the CDR3: TGCGCCAGCAGCTTCGAGCGGGTTAGCACAGATACGCAGTATTTT.

This chain uses TRBV29-1 with TRBJ2-7; 11 bases align to TRBD1. CDR3 length equals 13 residues. Germline V lookup: CDR1 SQVTM, CDR2 ANQGSEA. With V trimmed by 6 bases and J by 3 bases, 4 bases remained unmatched. Here the CDR3 DNA reads TGCAGCGTAGCCGGGACAGGGGGCTACGAGCAGTACTTC. Protein sequence: CSVAGTGGYEQYF.

The V call is TRBV19, the J call TRBJ2-2, with D possibly being TRBD2 (7 bases). This CDR3 has 15 residues. V was pared by 7 bases and J by 5 bases, with 17 bases between. Looked up from germline, CDR1 is LNHDA and CDR2 is SQIVND (reference sequence). CDR3 DNA: TGTGCCAGTATCGGGGGGCTAGCCGCGACCGGGGAGCTGTTTTTT. This sequence encodes CASIGGLAATGELFF.

The CDR3 protein is CASSLDLTGQETQYF. The CDR3 bases are TGTGCCAGCAGCTTAGACTTGACGGGCCAAGAGACCCAGTACTTC. The chain combines TRBV7-7 with TRBJ2-5; D unresolved. V was pared by 1 base and J by 1 base, with 10 bases between. Germline CDR1 SSHAT, CDR2 FNYEAQ (reference sequence). CDR3 length: 15 residues.

V usage is TRBV29-1 and J usage is TRBJ1-5; the match to TRBD1 covers 7 bases. Trimming cost V 6 bases and J 3 bases; bases outside gene matches: 8. The CDR3 consists of 14 residues. CDR1 and CDR2 from the germline V gene are SQVTM and ANQGSEA. The CDR3 loop reads CSVSIRGNNQPQHF. The CDR3 coding sequence is TGCAGCGTCTCTATCAGGGGGAACAATCAGCCCCAGCATTTT.

V and J are TRBV7-3 and TRBJ2-1; the D gene is possibly TRBD1 (6 bases). The germline V and J ends were trimmed by 4 bases and 8 bases, with 21 bases remaining between them. Germline V gives CDR1 SGHTA, CDR2 FQGTGA. The CDR3 is 16 amino acids. CDR3 coding DNA: TGTGCCAGCAGCTCCCGGCGCCCGCAGGGGCCCCATGAGCAGTTCTTC. Translation gives CASSSRRPQGPHEQFF.

V and J are TRBV27 and TRBJ1-5; TRBD1 might be the D (5 bases). CDR1 is MNHEY and CDR2 is SMNVEV in the germline V gene (reference sequence). With 6 bases removed from V and 0 bases from J, the gap between germline ends came to 15 bases. The CDR3 runs to 16 residues. The CDR3 DNA follows: TGTGCCAGCAGCTCGTCGGGGCAAATTAGCAATCAGCCCCAGCATTTT. Its protein product is CASSSSGQISNQPQHF.